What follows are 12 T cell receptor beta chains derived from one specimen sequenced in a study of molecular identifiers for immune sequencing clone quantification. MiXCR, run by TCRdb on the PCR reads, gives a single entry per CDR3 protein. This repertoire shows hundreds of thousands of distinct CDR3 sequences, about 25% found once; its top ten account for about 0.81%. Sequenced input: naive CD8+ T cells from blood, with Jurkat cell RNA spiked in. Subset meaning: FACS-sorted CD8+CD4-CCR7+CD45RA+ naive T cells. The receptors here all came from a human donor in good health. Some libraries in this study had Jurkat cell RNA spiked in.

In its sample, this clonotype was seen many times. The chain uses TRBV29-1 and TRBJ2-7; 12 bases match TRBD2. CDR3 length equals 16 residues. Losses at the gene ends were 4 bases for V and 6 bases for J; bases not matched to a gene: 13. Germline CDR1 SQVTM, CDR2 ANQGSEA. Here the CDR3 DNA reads TGCAGCGTTGCAGGACCAGGACTAGCGGGATTCGGCGAGCAGTACTTC. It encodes CSVAGPGLAGFGEQYF.

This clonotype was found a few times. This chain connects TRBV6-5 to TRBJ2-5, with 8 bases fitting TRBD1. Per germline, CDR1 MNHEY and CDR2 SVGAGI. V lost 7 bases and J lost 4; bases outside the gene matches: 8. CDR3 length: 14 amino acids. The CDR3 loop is CASTTRTGRETQYF. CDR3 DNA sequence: TGTGCCAGCACCACCAGGACAGGGAGAGAGACCCAGTACTTC.

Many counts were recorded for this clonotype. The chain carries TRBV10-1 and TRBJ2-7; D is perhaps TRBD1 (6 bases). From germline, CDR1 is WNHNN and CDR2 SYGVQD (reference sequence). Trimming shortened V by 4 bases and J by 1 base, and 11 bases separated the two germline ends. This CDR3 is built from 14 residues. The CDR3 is CASSGTGQSYEQYF. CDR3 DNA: TGCGCCAGCAGTGGCACTGGACAGTCCTACGAGCAGTACTTC.

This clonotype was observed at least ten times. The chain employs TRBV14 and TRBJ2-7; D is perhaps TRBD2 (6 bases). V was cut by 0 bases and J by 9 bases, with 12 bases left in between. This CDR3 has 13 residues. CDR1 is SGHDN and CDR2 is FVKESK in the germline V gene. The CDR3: CASSQDPRGGQYF. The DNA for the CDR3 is TGTGCCAGCAGCCAAGACCCCCGGGGAGGGCAGTACTTC.

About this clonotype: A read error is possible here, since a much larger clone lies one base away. The chain's CDR3 is CASSQDRYGRRPDTQYF. CDR3 nucleotides: TGTGCCAGCAGCCAAGATCGGTACGGGAGGCGCCCAGATACGCAGTATTTT. The chain carries TRBV4-2 and TRBJ2-3; 7 bases fit TRBD2. V was clipped by 0 bases and J by 4 bases; unmatched bases: 10. The CDR3 is made up of 17 amino acids. Germline V lookup: CDR1 LGHNA, CDR2 YNFKEQ.

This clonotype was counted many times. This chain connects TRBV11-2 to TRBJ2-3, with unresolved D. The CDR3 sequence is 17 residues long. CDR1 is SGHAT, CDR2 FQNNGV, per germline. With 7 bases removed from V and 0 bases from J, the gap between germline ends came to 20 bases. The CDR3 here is CASTSLRDAESTDTQYF. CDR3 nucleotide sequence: TGTGCCAGCACCTCTCTCCGAGACGCGGAAAGCACAGATACGCAGTATTTT.

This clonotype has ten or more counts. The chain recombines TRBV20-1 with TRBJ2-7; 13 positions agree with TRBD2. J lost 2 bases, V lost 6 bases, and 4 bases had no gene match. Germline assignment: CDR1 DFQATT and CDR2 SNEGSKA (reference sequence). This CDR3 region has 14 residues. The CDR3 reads CSAGLAGDPYEQYF. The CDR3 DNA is TGCAGTGCAGGACTAGCGGGAGACCCCTACGAGCAGTACTTC.

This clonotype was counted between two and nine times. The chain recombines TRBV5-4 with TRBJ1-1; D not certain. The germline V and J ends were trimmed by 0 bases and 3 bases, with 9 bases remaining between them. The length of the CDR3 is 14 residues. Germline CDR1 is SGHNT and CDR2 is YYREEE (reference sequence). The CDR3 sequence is CASSLGRLDTEAFF. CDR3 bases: TGTGCCAGCAGCTTGGGGCGTTTGGACACTGAAGCTTTCTTT. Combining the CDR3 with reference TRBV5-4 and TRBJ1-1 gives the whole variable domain ETGVTQSPTHLIKTRGQQVTLRCSSQSGHNTVSWYQQALGQGPQFIFQYYREEENGRGNFPPRFSGLQFPNYSSELNVNALELDDSALYLCASSLGRLDTEAFFGQGTRLTVV.

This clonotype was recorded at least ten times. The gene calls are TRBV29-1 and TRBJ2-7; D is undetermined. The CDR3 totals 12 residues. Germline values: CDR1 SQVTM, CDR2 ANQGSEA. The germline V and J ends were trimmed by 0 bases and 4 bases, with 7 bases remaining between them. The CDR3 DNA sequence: TGCAGCGTTGAAGATCCTGGGTACGAGCAGTACTTC. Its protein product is CSVEDPGYEQYF.

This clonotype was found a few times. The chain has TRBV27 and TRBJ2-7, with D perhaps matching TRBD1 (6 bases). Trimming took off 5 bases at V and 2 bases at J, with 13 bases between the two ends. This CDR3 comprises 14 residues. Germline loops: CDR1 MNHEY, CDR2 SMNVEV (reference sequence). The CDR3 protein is CASSEGHLPYEQYF. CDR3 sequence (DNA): TGTGCCAGCAGTGAGGGACATCTACCCTACGAGCAGTACTTC.

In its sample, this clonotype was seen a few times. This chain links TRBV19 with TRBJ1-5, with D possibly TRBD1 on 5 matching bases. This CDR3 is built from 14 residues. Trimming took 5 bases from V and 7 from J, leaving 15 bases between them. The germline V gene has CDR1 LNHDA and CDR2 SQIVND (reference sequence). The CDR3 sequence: CASSPWGSSQPQHF. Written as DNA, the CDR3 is TGTGCCAGTAGTCCCTGGGGGTCTAGCCAGCCCCAGCATTTT.

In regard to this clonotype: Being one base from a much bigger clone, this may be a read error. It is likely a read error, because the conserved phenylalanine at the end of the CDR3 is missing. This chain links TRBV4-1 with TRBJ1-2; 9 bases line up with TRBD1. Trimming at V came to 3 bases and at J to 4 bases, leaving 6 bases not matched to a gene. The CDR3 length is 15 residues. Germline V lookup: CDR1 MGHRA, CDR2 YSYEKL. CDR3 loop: CASSQDRGRSYGYTY. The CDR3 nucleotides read TGCGCCAGCAGCCAGGACAGGGGACGGTCCTATGGCTACACCTAC.